This T cell receptor (beta chain) appears in the sequencing data of a study of blood T cell repertoires in COVID-19. The overall study: Sites in the United States, Italy and Spain provided acute and convalescent COVID-19 samples. The cDNA or gDNA used as material had been derived from T cells, B-cell-depleted T cells, or PBMCs.

The CDR3 is 14 residues long. CDR1 and CDR2 from the germline V gene are SEHNR and FQNEAQ (reference sequence). V gave up 5 bases and J gave up 7 bases, with 17 bases separating them. As handled by the study authors: From reference gene primer amplification, estimates of nucleated cell counts were derived. The table came from immunoSEQ multiplex PCR; TCRdb's copy has only in-frame clones and leaves some out. V and J calls and clone size are as listed in that table; D and trimming were resolved from the DNA. In the table there are some 130,000 clones, approximately 78% of which are singletons. The specimen sequenced was peripheral blood. This sequence joins TRBV7-9 and TRBJ1-1; D gene unclear. The clonotype was recovered from a man aged 60-69 years who had recovered from COVID-19. CDR3 protein: CASSQSAEGFEAFF. As DNA, the CDR3 is TGTGCCAGCAGCCAAAGCGCAGAGGGATTTGAAGCTTTCTTT. Variable domain in full (rest from reference TRBV7-9 and TRBJ1-1): DTGVSQNPRHKITKRGQNVTFRCDPISEHNRLYWYRQTLGQGPEFLTYFQNEAQLEKSRLLSDRFSAERPKGSFSTLEIQRTEQGDSAMYLCASSQSAEGFEAFFGQGTRLTVV.